This TCR beta chain was sequenced during a study of CD8+CD57+ T cells in acquired aplastic anemia. Turning to the study itself: The sorted CD4+ and CD8+ cells yielded an average approximately 3 ug of DNA. Researchers reported that healthy donors averaged roughly 10 million reads for CD4+ cells. General study points: Patients and controls shared approximately 28 CD8+ CDR3 sequences.

Details on this clonotype: The antigen remains unidentified.

TCR beta VDJ and CDR3 profiling used genomic DNA as template. TCRdb called the reads again in MiXCR, with one record for every CDR3 protein. The sample holds 400,000 to 450,000 distinct CDR3 sequences; 60% to 80% are singletons and the top ten take under 4.5%. Trimming at V came to 2 bases and at J to 8 bases, leaving 3 bases not matched to a gene. In germline, CDR1 is MGHDK, CDR2 SYGVNS. The CDR3 length is 14 residues. The sequencing sample was made of sorted CD4+, CD8+, or CD8+CD57+ T cells (not recorded which) from PBMCs. This TCR was sampled from a human donor in good health, serving as a control. The rearrangement joins TRBV25-1 to TRBJ2-1; the match to TRBD2 covers 10 bases. The CDR3 here is CASSELAGVYEQFF. CDR3 DNA sequence: TGTGCCAGCAGTGAACTAGCGGGAGTGTATGAGCAGTTCTTC. The complete variable domain, with remaining parts taken from reference TRBV25-1 and TRBJ2-1, reads EADIYQTPRYLVIGTGKKITLECSQTMGHDKMYWYQQDPGMELHLIHYSYGVNSTEKGDLSSESTVSRIRTEHFPLTLESARPSHTSQYLCASSELAGVYEQFFGPGTRLTVL.